This TCR beta chain was profiled in a study of post-analysis software for immune sequencing data. Each TCR beta cDNA library carried unique molecular identifiers. TCRdb processed the PCR reads anew with MiXCR; each CDR3 protein has one entry. The repertoire holds some 700,000 distinct CDR3 sequences, with over 45% as singletons. This clonotype was detected a few times. This TCR derives from a girl aged 2-9 years with multiple sclerosis. Sample: blood.

The CDR3 DNA follows: TGTGCCAGCAGTCAGGGGGCCCGTTCTGGGGCCAACGTCCTGACTTTC. This translates into CASSQGARSGANVLTF. This chain uses TRBV12-3 or TRBV12-4 with TRBJ2-6; 8 bases are a match to TRBD1. The CDR3 sequence is 16 residues long. V gave up 5 bases and J gave up 1 base; unmatched junction bases: 4.